This passage covers 2 T cell receptor beta chains from one sample sequenced in a study of PD-1 blockade in classical Hodgkin lymphoma. Each patient relapsed following autologous stem cell transplantation, and prior brentuximab vedotin exposure differed. Here immunoSEQ multiplex PCR was the method, and the copy in TCRdb shows in-frame clones only, minus some. The table has tens of thousands of clones, roughly 78% seen once. Specimen: peripheral blood mononuclear cells (PBMCs), collected at baseline. These receptors all come from a human donor with classical Hodgkin lymphoma.

The count of this clone is one. Other DNA sequences of this sample code for an identical CDR3. The V call is TRBV6-1, the J call TRBJ2-7; a possible D gene is TRBD2 (5 bases). CDR1 is MNHNS and CDR2 is SASEGT in the germline V gene. Trimming shortened V by 6 bases and J by 4 bases, and 7 bases separated the two germline ends. CDR3 length: 11 residues. Here the CDR3 reads CASSEGYEQYF. CDR3 DNA sequence: TGTGCCAGCAGCGAGGGATACGAGCAGTACTTC.

The chain carries TRBV6-5 and TRBJ1-5; D gene ambiguous. The CDR3 spans 13 residues. Germline V lookup: CDR1 MNHEY, CDR2 SVGAGI. The ends were cut back, 4 bases at V and 9 bases at J, with 13 bases in the middle. CDR3: CASSLPGRLPQHF. Written as DNA, the CDR3 is TGTGCCAGCAGTTTGCCAGGCAGGTTGCCCCAGCATTTT.